Following are 15 T cell receptor beta chains from one sample sequenced in a study of identical twins. TCRdb reprocessed the 5' RACE reads with MiXCR, giving one entry per CDR3 protein. The table records about 530,000 distinct CDR3 sequences, approximately 20% of them present only once. The data were also submitted as part of a second study, on yellow fever vaccine responses in identical twins.

Sequencing was performed on CD4+ T cells sorted from blood. The receptor source for this set is a woman aged 18 to 35 in good health.

This chain joins TRBV3-1 and TRBJ2-2; D is undetermined. Germline V gene data show CDR1 as LGHDT and CDR2 as YNNKEL (reference sequence). The CDR3 length is 17 residues. The V and J ends lost 1 base and 4 bases respectively, with 16 bases between them. CDR3 in amino acids: CASSQGARTSITGELFF. CDR3 coding DNA: TGTGCCAGCAGCCAAGGGGCTAGAACTTCGATCACCGGGGAGCTGTTTTTT.

The CDR3 protein is CASSFDTRGEETQYF. DNA of the CDR3: TGTGCCAGCAGCTTCGATACAAGAGGTGAAGAGACCCAGTACTTC. This chain uses TRBV7-6 with TRBJ2-5, with no clear D. There are 15 residues in the CDR3. Trimming removed 3 bases at V and 3 bases at J, with 14 bases between. The V gene's germline CDR1 is SGHVS and CDR2 FNYEAQ. Combining the CDR3 with reference TRBV7-6 and TRBJ2-5 gives the whole variable domain GAGVSQSPRYKVTKRGQDVALRCDPISGHVSLYWYRQALGQGPEFLTYFNYEAQQDKSGLPNDRFSAERPEGSISTLTIQRTEQRDSAMYRCASSFDTRGEETQYFGPGTRLLVL.

V and J are TRBV29-1 and TRBJ2-5, with unresolved D. V shed 1 base and J shed 5 bases, with 11 bases lying between them. The CDR3 length is 13 residues. The V gene's germline CDR1 is SQVTM and CDR2 ANQGSEA. In DNA, the CDR3 is TGCAGCGTTGAAGGGGCCCTCGGGGAGACCCAGTACTTC. As protein: CSVEGALGETQYF.

The chain joins TRBV5-1 to TRBJ2-1; D unclear. Germline V gene sequence: CDR1 SGHRS, CDR2 YFSETQ. Trimming removed 3 bases at V and 2 bases at J, with 12 bases between. The CDR3 spans 15 residues. The CDR3 DNA reads as TGCGCCAGCAGCTCGGAGCAGCCTCCCTACAATGAGCAGTTCTTC. The encoded protein is CASSSEQPPYNEQFF.

The J gene is TRBJ2-7, the V gene TRBV7-9; 12 nucleotides line up with TRBD2. J lost 7 bases, V lost 4 bases, and 14 bases had no gene match. The CDR3 contains 17 residues. The germline V gene has CDR1 SEHNR and CDR2 FQNEAQ (reference sequence). CDR3 amino acids: CASSSLAGGVTGIEQYV. The CDR3 DNA sequence: TGTGCCAGCAGCTCCCTAGCGGGGGGGGTGACAGGGATTGAGCAGTACGTC.

The V call is TRBV11-1, the J call TRBJ2-1; 11 positions agree with TRBD1. V was clipped by 4 bases and J by 6 bases; unmatched bases: 8. The V gene's germline CDR1 is SGHAT and CDR2 FQDESV (reference sequence). This CDR3 contains 16 residues. Here the CDR3 DNA reads TGTGCCAGCAGCTACTACGGACAGGGGGCAAGCAATGAGCAGTTCTTC. Translation gives CASSYYGQGASNEQFF.

This clonotype was found a few times. V usage is TRBV10-3 and J usage is TRBJ1-6; D gene unclear. Looked up from germline, CDR1 is ENHRY and CDR2 is SYGVKD. The CDR3 has 15 amino acids. The germline V and J ends were trimmed by 0 bases and 6 bases, with 9 bases remaining between them. The CDR3 DNA reads TGTGCCATCAGTGAGTCGATGGTGGGTAATTCACCCCTCCACTTT. Translated: CAISESMVGNSPLHF.

This clonotype was seen a handful of times. The chain couples TRBV7-9 to TRBJ2-2; 8 nucleotides match TRBD1. In germline, CDR1 is SEHNR, CDR2 FQNEAQ (reference sequence). The trim removed 4 bases at V and 5 bases at J, leaving 9 bases unmatched. CDR3 size: 16 residues. CDR3 protein: CASSSPTGQVTGELFF. As DNA, the CDR3 is TGTGCCAGCAGCTCGCCCACGGGACAGGTGACCGGGGAGCTGTTTTTT.

This clonotype was seen more than once but under ten times. This sequence joins TRBV12-3 or TRBV12-4 and TRBJ1-1; 9 positions match TRBD1. V was pared by 4 bases and J by 3 bases, with 6 bases of the junction left unmatched. This CDR3 is 15 amino acids long. The CDR3 is CASSSIGTGHTEAFF. CDR3 sequence (DNA): TGTGCCAGCAGTTCCATCGGGACAGGGCACACTGAAGCTTTCTTT.

The chain carries TRBV28 and TRBJ2-2, with D unresolved. The CDR3 runs 12 residues. The V end lost 3 bases, the J end lost 5 bases, and 4 bases lay between the germline ends. Looked up from germline, CDR1 is MDHEN and CDR2 is SYDVKM. This CDR3 reads CASSFRTGELFF. CDR3 DNA sequence: TGTGCCAGCAGTTTCCGAACCGGGGAGCTGTTTTTT.

The J gene is TRBJ2-7, the V gene TRBV20-1; D assignment may be TRBD1 or TRBD2 (5 bases each). Germline V gene sequence: CDR1 DFQATT, CDR2 SNEGSKA (reference sequence). The CDR3 is 12 residues long. CDR3 sequence: CSPLGPSGEQYV. The CDR3 nucleotides are TGCAGCCCTCTGGGGCCCTCGGGGGAGCAGTACGTC.

The gene calls are TRBV24-1 and TRBJ1-2; D unclear. The length of the CDR3 is 14 residues. V was shortened by 2 bases and J by 4 bases, with 10 bases between the two germline ends. Germline lookup yields CDR1 KGHDR and CDR2 SFDVKD. CDR3 region: CATSDSPPGYGYTF. In DNA, the CDR3 is TGTGCCACCAGTGATTCCCCCCCAGGCTATGGCTACACCTTC.

The chain combines TRBV18 with TRBJ2-7, with TRBD2 matching 10 bases. Germline V CDR1 and CDR2: KGHSH, LQKENI. The junction had 15 bases not matched to a gene; V was cut back by 11 bases and J by 5 bases. The CDR3 has 15 residues. CDR3 loop: CAVRPSGRAENEQYF. The CDR3 DNA follows: TGTGCCGTCCGTCCCAGCGGGAGGGCCGAGAACGAGCAGTACTTC. The variable domain in full, with the rest retrieved from reference TRBV18 and TRBJ2-7, is NAGVMQNPRHLVRRRGQEARLRCSPMKGHSHVYWYRQLPEEGLKFMVYLQKENIIDESGMPKERFSAEFPKEGPSILRIQQVVRGDSAAYFCAVRPSGRAENEQYFGPGTRLTVT.

This chain uses TRBV9 with TRBJ2-1, with TRBD2 matching 8 bases. The V gene end was trimmed by 3 bases and the J gene end by 0 bases; junction bases not matched to a gene: 11. The germline V gene encodes CDR1 SGDLS and CDR2 YYNGEE. This CDR3 comprises 18 residues. This chain's CDR3 is CASSARSGSLSSYNEQFF. Here the CDR3 DNA reads TGTGCCAGCAGCGCACGCAGCGGGAGCCTCAGCTCCTACAATGAGCAGTTCTTC.

At least ten counts were recorded for this clonotype. The V and J genes are TRBV5-1 and TRBJ2-7; D remains ambiguous. This CDR3 is 15 amino acids long. CDR1 is SGHRS and CDR2 is YFSETQ in the germline V gene. V was pared by 5 bases and J by 0 bases, with 15 bases between. In nucleotides, the CDR3 is TGCGCCAGCAGTATTGGGAACGAGCCCTCCTACGAGCAGTACTTC. It specifies CASSIGNEPSYEQYF.